A single sample gave rise to the 12 T cell receptor beta chains below, sequenced in a study of blood T cell repertoires in COVID-19. Assay used: immunoSEQ multiplex PCR; TCRdb lists only in-frame clones, some missing. The sample lists about 370,000 clones, more than 70% occurring once. The sequencing sample was made of peripheral blood. The source of these receptors is a woman aged 25 to 45 with COVID-19, enrolled during active disease.

Comment on this clone: One junction end does not reproduce the germline sequence, and a read error may be involved. The chain is built from TRBV10-2 and TRBJ1-2; 7 nucleotides line up with TRBD1. Germline CDR1 and CDR2: WSHSY and SAAADI. The CDR3 contains 14 residues. The CDR3 nucleotides read TGCGCCAGCACCCCCGCGGGCAGGGGGTGGGGGTCAGGCTTC. Translating it yields CASTPAGRGWGSGF.

The rearrangement uses TRBV15 and TRBJ1-1; 7 bases are a match to TRBD1. This CDR3 has 17 residues. Looked up from germline, CDR1 is LNHNV and CDR2 is YYDKDF (reference sequence). V lost 1 base, J lost 5 bases, and 13 bases stayed unmatched. The CDR3 DNA reads TGTGCCACCAGCAGAGCCGACAGGGTTGATACGGTAACTGAAGCTTTCTTT. Translated: CATSRADRVDTVTEAFF.

The chain employs TRBV5-1 and TRBJ2-1; perhaps TRBD2 as D (6 bases). Germline loops: CDR1 SGHRS, CDR2 YFSETQ. The CDR3 extends over 17 amino acids. Trimming removed 4 bases from V and 5 bases from J, with 22 bases in between. The CDR3: CASSPWPGSSGNNEQFF. The CDR3 region has the DNA TGCGCCAGCAGCCCGTGGCCCGGGAGTTCGGGCAACAATGAGCAGTTCTTC. Drawing the rest from reference TRBV5-1 and TRBJ2-1, the complete variable domain is KAGVTQTPRYLIKTRGQQVTLSCSPISGHRSVSWYQQTPGQGLQFLFEYFSETQRNKGNFPGRFSGRQFSNSRSEMNVSTLELGDSALYLCASSPWPGSSGNNEQFFGPGTRLTVL.

The chain recombines TRBV27 with TRBJ2-1; 10 positions match TRBD2. This CDR3 is 14 amino acids long. V shed 3 bases, J shed 9 bases, and the junction held 5 bases outside the gene matches. Germline V lookup: CDR1 MNHEY, CDR2 SMNVEV (reference sequence). CDR3 protein: CASSFSGRASEQFF. As DNA, the CDR3 is TGTGCCAGCAGTTTCAGCGGGAGGGCCAGTGAGCAGTTCTTC.

V and J are TRBV14 and TRBJ2-2; 9 bases map to TRBD2. CDR1 is SGHDN, CDR2 FVKESK, per germline. After removal of 0 bases from V and 3 bases from J, the junction contained 5 bases not matched to a gene. The CDR3 has 17 residues. CDR3 residues: CASSQESAGGHTGELFF. DNA for the CDR3: TGTGCCAGCAGCCAAGAGTCGGCGGGGGGGCACACCGGGGAGCTGTTTTTT.

The chain couples TRBV10-1 to TRBJ2-2; 9 positions match TRBD1. Germline CDR1 is WNHNN and CDR2 is SYGVQD (reference sequence). The V segment lost 4 bases and the J segment 7 bases; nucleotides outside the gene matches: 7. There are 15 residues in the CDR3. DNA for the CDR3: TGCGCCAGCAGTGTGAAACAGGGGGCCGGCGGGGAGCTGTTTTTT. It is translated as CASSVKQGAGGELFF.

The rearrangement joins TRBV28 to TRBJ2-1; 10 positions agree with TRBD2. Germline V gene data show CDR1 as MDHEN and CDR2 as SYDVKM. The CDR3 runs 17 residues. V lost 6 bases to trimming and J lost 5 bases; unmatched junction nucleotides: 13. As DNA, the CDR3 is TGTGCCAGCAGAGAGAAGAAAAAGCGGGGGGGACACAATGAGCAGTTCTTC. Translation: CASREKKKRGGHNEQFF.

The chain combines TRBV14 with TRBJ1-2, with a possible D match to TRBD1 (6 bases). The germline CDR1 and CDR2 sequences are SGHDN and FVKESK. V lost 0 bases and J 4 bases, leaving 12 bases between the germline ends. This CDR3 is 15 amino acids long. The CDR3: CASSQDGQGIYGYTF. The CDR3 nucleotides read TGTGCCAGCAGCCAAGATGGGCAGGGGATCTATGGCTACACCTTC.

The chain has TRBV28 and TRBJ1-1; tentative D call: TRBD1 (5 bases). CDR3 length: 14 amino acids. Deletions cut 6 bases from V and 3 bases from J, with 14 bases between. Germline CDR1 is MDHEN and CDR2 is SYDVKM. The CDR3 loop reads CASRIGWGDTEAFF. CDR3 in DNA: TGTGCCAGCAGAATAGGATGGGGGGACACTGAAGCTTTCTTT.

This clone was seen only a few times. V is TRBV6-5 and J is TRBJ2-7; unclear D gene. Germline CDR1 reads MNHEY; CDR2 reads SVGAGI. This CDR3 region has 14 residues. Trimming pared 0 bases from V and 3 bases from J, leaving 9 bases between. The CDR3 DNA follows: TGTGCCAGCAGTTACTCGAGTACCTTCTACGAGCAGTACTTC. The encoded protein is CASSYSSTFYEQYF.

The genes are TRBV3-1 (or the pseudogene TRBV3-2) and TRBJ1-2; 10 bases map to TRBD1. Germline loops: CDR1 LGHDT, CDR2 YNNKEL (reference sequence). There are 12 residues in the CDR3. The V gene end was trimmed by 4 bases and the J gene end by 14 bases; junction bases not matched to a gene: 7. CDR3: CASSPRQGAGTF. CDR3 nucleotide sequence: TGTGCCAGCAGCCCCCGACAGGGGGCGGGGACCTTC.

The chain uses TRBV10-3 and TRBJ1-4, with 9 positions matching TRBD1. Germline values: CDR1 ENHRY, CDR2 SYGVKD. The trim removed 6 bases at V and 5 bases at J, leaving 10 bases unmatched. The CDR3 has 16 residues. In DNA, the CDR3 is TGTGCCATCAGCGGGAACGGACAGGGGCGCAATGAAAAACTGTTTTTT. Translation: CAISGNGQGRNEKLFF.